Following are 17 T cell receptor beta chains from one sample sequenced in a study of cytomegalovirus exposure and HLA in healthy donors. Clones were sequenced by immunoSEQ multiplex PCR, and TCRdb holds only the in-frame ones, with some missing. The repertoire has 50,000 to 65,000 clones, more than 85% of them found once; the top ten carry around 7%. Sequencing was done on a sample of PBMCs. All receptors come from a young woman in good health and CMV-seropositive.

The CDR3 loop reads CASSLVPARRDEKLFF. CDR3 DNA sequence: TGCGCCAGCAGCTTGGTACCGGCAAGACGGGATGAAAAACTGTTTTTT. The chain couples TRBV5-1 to TRBJ1-4, with D unclear. Germline V CDR1 and CDR2: SGHRS, YFSETQ. The CDR3 covers 16 residues. V lost 0 bases to trimming and J lost 6 bases, with 15 bases between them.

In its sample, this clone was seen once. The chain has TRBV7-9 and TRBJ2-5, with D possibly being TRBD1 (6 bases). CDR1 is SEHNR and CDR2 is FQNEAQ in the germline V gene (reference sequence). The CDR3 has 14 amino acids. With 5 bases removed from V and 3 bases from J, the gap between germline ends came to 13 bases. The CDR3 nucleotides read TGTGCCAGCAGCACTTACAGGGATGAAGAGACCCAGTACTTC. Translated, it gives CASSTYRDEETQYF.

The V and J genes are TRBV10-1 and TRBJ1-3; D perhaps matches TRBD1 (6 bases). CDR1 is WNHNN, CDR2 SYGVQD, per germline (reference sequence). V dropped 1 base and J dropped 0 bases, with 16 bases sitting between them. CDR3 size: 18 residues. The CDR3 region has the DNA TGCGCCAGCAGTGAGTTTCCGTTCGACAGGTCCTCTGGAAACACCATATATTTT. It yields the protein CASSEFPFDRSSGNTIYF.

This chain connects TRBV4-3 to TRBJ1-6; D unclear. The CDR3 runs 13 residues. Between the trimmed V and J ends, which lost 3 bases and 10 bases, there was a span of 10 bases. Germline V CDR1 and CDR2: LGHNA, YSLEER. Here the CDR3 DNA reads TGCGCCAGCAGCCAGACGGCGGTATCACCCCTCCACTTT. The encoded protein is CASSQTAVSPLHF.

The CDR3: CASSAGQGISGNTIYF. The DNA of the CDR3 is TGCGCCAGCAGTGCCGGCCAGGGAATCTCTGGAAACACCATATATTTT. V usage is TRBV10-1 and J usage is TRBJ1-3; D is possibly TRBD1 (5 bases). V gave up 4 bases and J gave up 0 bases, with 13 bases separating them. This CDR3 has 16 residues. From germline, CDR1 is WNHNN and CDR2 SYGVQD (reference sequence).

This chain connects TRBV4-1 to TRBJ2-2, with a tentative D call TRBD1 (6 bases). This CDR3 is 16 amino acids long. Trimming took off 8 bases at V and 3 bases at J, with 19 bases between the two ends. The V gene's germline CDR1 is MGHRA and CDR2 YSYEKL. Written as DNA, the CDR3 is TGCGCCAGCGGAACCCCACGACAGGTAGACACCGGGGAGCTGTTTTTT. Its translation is CASGTPRQVDTGELFF.

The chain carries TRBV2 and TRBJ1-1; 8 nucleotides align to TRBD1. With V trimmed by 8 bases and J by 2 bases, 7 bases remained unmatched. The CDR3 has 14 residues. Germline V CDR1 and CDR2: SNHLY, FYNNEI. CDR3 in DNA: TGTGCCAGCTGGGGGACAGGATCTAACACTGAAGCTTTCTTT. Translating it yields CASWGTGSNTEAFF.

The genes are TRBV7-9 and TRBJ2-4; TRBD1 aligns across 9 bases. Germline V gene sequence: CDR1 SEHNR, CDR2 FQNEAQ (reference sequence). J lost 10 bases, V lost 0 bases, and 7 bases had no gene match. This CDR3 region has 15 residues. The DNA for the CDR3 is TGTGCCAGCAGCTTAGCGGGTAGGGGACAGGGAATTCAGTACTTC. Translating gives CASSLAGRGQGIQYF.

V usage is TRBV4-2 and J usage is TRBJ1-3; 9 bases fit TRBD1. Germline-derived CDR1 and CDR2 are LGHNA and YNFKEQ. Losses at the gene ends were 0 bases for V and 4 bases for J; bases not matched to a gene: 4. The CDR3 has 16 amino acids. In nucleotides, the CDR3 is TGTGCCAGCAGCCAAGATGGAGGGACAGGGGGAAACACCATATATTTT. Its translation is CASSQDGGTGGNTIYF.

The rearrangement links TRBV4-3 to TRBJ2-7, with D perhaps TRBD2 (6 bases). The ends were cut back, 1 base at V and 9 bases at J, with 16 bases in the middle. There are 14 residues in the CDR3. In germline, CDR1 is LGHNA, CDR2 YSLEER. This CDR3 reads CASSQVIGSYGQYF. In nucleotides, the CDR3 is TGCGCCAGCAGCCAAGTGATCGGGAGCTATGGGCAGTACTTC.

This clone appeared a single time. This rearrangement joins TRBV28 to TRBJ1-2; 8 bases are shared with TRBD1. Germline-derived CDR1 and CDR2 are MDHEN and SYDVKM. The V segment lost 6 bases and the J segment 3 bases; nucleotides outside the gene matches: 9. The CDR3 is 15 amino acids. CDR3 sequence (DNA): TGTGCCAGCAGAACTCCGGGACAGGTCGACTATGGCTACACCTTC. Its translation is CASRTPGQVDYGYTF.

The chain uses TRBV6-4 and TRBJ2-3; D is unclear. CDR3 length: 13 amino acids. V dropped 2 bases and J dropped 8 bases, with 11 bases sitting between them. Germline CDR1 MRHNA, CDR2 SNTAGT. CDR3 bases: TGTGCCAGCAGTGACGGCCCCAGAGGTACGCAGTATTTT. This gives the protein CASSDGPRGTQYF.

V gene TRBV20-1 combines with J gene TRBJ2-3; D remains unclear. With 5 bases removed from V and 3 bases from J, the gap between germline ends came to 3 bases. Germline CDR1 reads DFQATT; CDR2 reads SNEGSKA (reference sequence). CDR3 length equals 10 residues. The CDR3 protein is CSAETDTQYF. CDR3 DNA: TGCAGTGCTGAGACAGATACGCAGTATTTT.

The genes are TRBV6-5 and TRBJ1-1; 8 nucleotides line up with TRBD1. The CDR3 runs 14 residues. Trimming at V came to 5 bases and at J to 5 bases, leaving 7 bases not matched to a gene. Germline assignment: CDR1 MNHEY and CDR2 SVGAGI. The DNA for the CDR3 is TGTGCCAGCAGTAGACAGGGGAGGTTGACTGAAGCTTTCTTT. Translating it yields CASSRQGRLTEAFF.

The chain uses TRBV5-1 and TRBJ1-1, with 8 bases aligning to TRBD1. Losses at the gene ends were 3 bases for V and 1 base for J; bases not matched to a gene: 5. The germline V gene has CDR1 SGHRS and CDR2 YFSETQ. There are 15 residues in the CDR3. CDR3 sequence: CASSWNTGGNTEAFF. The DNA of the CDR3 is TGCGCCAGCAGCTGGAATACAGGGGGGAACACTGAAGCTTTCTTT.

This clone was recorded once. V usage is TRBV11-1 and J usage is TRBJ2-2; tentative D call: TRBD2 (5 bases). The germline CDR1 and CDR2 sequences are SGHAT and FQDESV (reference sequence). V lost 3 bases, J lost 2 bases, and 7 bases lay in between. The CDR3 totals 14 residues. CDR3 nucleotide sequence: TGTGCCAGCAGCTTTCCGGGAAACACCGGGGAGCTGTTTTTT. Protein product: CASSFPGNTGELFF.

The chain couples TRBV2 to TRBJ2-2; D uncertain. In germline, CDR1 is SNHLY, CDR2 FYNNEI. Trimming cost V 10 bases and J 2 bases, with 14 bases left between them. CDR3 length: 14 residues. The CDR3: CATLSRLNTGELFF. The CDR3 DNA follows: TGTGCCACCCTGAGCAGGTTAAACACCGGGGAGCTGTTTTTT.